A selection of T cell receptor beta chains follows, all from one sample in a study of CD8 T cells in ankylosing spondylitis. MiXCR was run by TCRdb on the 5' RACE reads, yielding one entry per CDR3 protein. The table lists about 130,000 distinct CDR3 sequences, roughly 13% of them singletons. The sequenced material came from blood, either unsorted or a sorted T cell fraction (not recorded which). Every receptor here comes from a female donor with ankylosing spondylitis or in good health (not recorded which). The CDR3 runs from the conserved cysteine through the conserved F or W. D genes are given only for firm matches. The size field is filled for only some rows; it gives once, few, many or a size class.

j_gene: TRBJ2-7; abundance: NA; d_gene: TRBD2; v_gene: TRBV30; CDR3nt: TGTGCCTCGCTGGGGGCGGGAGGGCCAGACGAGCAGTACTTC; CDR3aa: CASLGAGGPDEQYF
j_gene: TRBJ1-1; abundance: many; d_gene: NA; v_gene: TRBV6-5; CDR3nt: TGTGCCAGCAGTTACGGGGCCACCTACACTGAAGCTTTCTTT; CDR3aa: CASSYGATYTEAFF
j_gene: TRBJ2-7; abundance: many; d_gene: NA; v_gene: TRBV20-1; CDR3nt: TGCAGTGCCCCGGGCCTACGCCGCGAGCAGTACTTC; CDR3aa: CSAPGLRREQYF
j_gene: TRBJ1-2; abundance: many; d_gene: NA; v_gene: TRBV7-9; CDR3nt: TGTGCCAGCAGCGCTGCTTCATCCTATGGCTACACCTTC; CDR3aa: CASSAASSYGYTF
j_gene: TRBJ2-1; abundance: NA; d_gene: NA; v_gene: TRBV28; CDR3nt: TGTGCCAGCAGTTTCTACAAGGGGCCCTCCGAGCAGTTCTTC; CDR3aa: CASSFYKGPSEQFF
j_gene: TRBJ2-7; abundance: many; d_gene: TRBD1; v_gene: TRBV28; CDR3nt: TGTGCCAGCAGCCCCCTCGGGACAGTCTACGAGCAGTACTTC; CDR3aa: CASSPLGTVYEQYF
j_gene: TRBJ2-1; abundance: many; d_gene: TRBD1; v_gene: TRBV29-1; CDR3nt: TGCAGCTCTGATACCTTTGGGACAGGGCGTTCCTACAATGAGCAGTTCTTC; CDR3aa: CSSDTFGTGRSYNEQFF
j_gene: TRBJ2-1; abundance: NA; d_gene: TRBD1; v_gene: TRBV12-3/TRBV12-4; CDR3nt: TGTGCCAGCAGTTTCAACCAGGGGGCTTACAATGAGCAGTTCTTC; CDR3aa: CASSFNQGAYNEQFF
j_gene: TRBJ2-1; abundance: NA; d_gene: TRBD2; v_gene: TRBV29-1; CDR3nt: TGCAGCGTTGCAGCCCGGCTAGCGGGAGACAATGAGCAGTTCTTC; CDR3aa: CSVAARLAGDNEQFF
j_gene: TRBJ2-7; abundance: NA; d_gene: TRBD1; v_gene: TRBV19; CDR3nt: TGTGCCAGTAGTCCACAGGGGAGTCACGAGCAGTACTTC; CDR3aa: CASSPQGSHEQYF
j_gene: TRBJ2-7; abundance: NA; d_gene: NA; v_gene: TRBV5-1; CDR3nt: TGCGCCAGCAGCTTGGGGGGCACCGGGACCAGTGCTCTGTACTTC; CDR3aa: CASSLGGTGTSALYF
j_gene: TRBJ2-7; abundance: few; d_gene: NA; v_gene: TRBV6-2/TRBV6-3; CDR3nt: TGTGCCAGCAGTTACCACGGGACCGGGAACTCCTACGAGCAGTACTTC; CDR3aa: CASSYHGTGNSYEQYF
j_gene: TRBJ2-7; abundance: many; d_gene: TRBD1; v_gene: TRBV7-2; CDR3nt: TGTGCCAGCAGCTTAGCGGGACAGGAGCCCTACGAGCAGTACTTC; CDR3aa: CASSLAGQEPYEQYF
j_gene: TRBJ2-1; abundance: NA; d_gene: TRBD2; v_gene: TRBV7-9; CDR3nt: TGTGCCAGCAGCTCAAGCTGGGGGGGGGAAATCAATGAGCAGTTCTTC; CDR3aa: CASSSSWGGEINEQFF
j_gene: TRBJ2-1; abundance: many; d_gene: NA; v_gene: TRBV3-1; CDR3nt: TGTGCCAGCAGCTCCACTCTAATAGGGGAGCAGTTCTTC; CDR3aa: CASSSTLIGEQFF
j_gene: TRBJ1-1; abundance: many; d_gene: NA; v_gene: TRBV7-9; CDR3nt: TGTGCCAGCAGCTTATTGCAGGGAGTGTATGATGAAGCTTTCTTT; CDR3aa: CASSLLQGVYDEAFF
j_gene: TRBJ1-3; abundance: NA; d_gene: NA; v_gene: TRBV27; CDR3nt: TGTGCCAGCAGTCCCGAGTCCTCTGGAAACACCATATATTTT; CDR3aa: CASSPESSGNTIYF